This TCR beta chain was profiled in a study of cytomegalovirus exposure and HLA in healthy donors. General study findings and limits: The HLA-A and HLA-B alleles of most subjects were reportedly predicted accurately from TCR beta sequences. Follow-up analysis later connected one missense variant in DCLRE1C with trimming of TCR beta V- and J-genes.

Turning to this clone: Its specificity is unknown.

PCR involved 60 Vbeta and 13 Jbeta primers. The repertoire was sequenced with immunoSEQ multiplex PCR; TCRdb's copy has only in-frame clones and lacks some. The repertoire has 110,000 to 150,000 clones, around 80% of them found once; the top ten carry around 7%. CDR1 is SGHTA, CDR2 FQGNSA, per germline. The CDR3 has 13 residues. Trimming removed 1 base from V and 6 bases from J, with 7 bases in between. The J gene is TRBJ1-3, the V gene TRBV7-2; no firm D call. This TCR was sampled from a man aged 35 to 55 in good health and CMV-seropositive. Sequencing used PBMCs. CDR3 protein: CASSLGQANTIYF. CDR3 sequence (DNA): TGTGCCAGCAGCTTAGGGCAGGCAAACACCATATATTTT.